The rows below give T cell receptor beta chains drawn from one sample of a study of tumor-infiltrating lymphocytes in oesophageal squamous cell carcinoma. TCRdb passed the PCR reads through MiXCR, listing each CDR3 protein once. The sample holds fewer than 4,500 distinct CDR3 sequences, 13% to 15% seen once. Sequences were obtained from esophageal tumor tissue. These receptors all come from a male donor with esophageal squamous cell carcinoma. Both conserved end residues are part of each CDR3. Each record gives: D gene, V gene, clone size, J gene, CDR3 protein, CDR3 DNA. D genes are given only for firm matches. Some rows have no size entry. The others give once, few or many, or a class for an expanded clone.

-	TRBV7-3	medium-sized	TRBJ2-7	CASSFEAGLSYNEQYF	TGTGCCAGCAGCTTCGAAGCGGGCCTCTCCTACAATGAGCAGTACTTC
-	TRBV18	medium-sized	TRBJ2-2	CASSPPGLDGGELFF	TGTGCCAGCTCACCACCCGGACTTGATGGAGGGGAGCTGTTTTTT
TRBD2	TRBV12-3/TRBV12-4	medium-sized	TRBJ2-3	CASSPGLAGDTQYF	TGTGCCAGCAGCCCGGGACTAGCGGGAGATACGCAGTATTTT
-	TRBV5-4	few	TRBJ1-1	CASSPRQGMGSEAFF	TGTGCCAGCAGCCCTCGCCAGGGGATGGGGTCTGAAGCTTTCTTT
-	TRBV11-2	medium-sized	TRBJ2-4	CASSLAGAKNIQYF	TGTGCCAGCAGCTTGGCCGGGGCCAAAAACATTCAGTACTTC
-	TRBV12-5	medium-sized	TRBJ1-1	CASGPGRGNGNTEAFF	TGTGCTAGTGGCCCTGGACGGGGAAACGGGAACACTGAAGCTTTCTTT
-	TRBV5-1	few	TRBJ1-1	CASSFSQGLGAFF	TGCGCCAGCAGCTTCTCCCAGGGATTAGGAGCTTTCTTT
TRBD2	TRBV19	many	TRBJ2-7	CASSTRLAGTYEQYF	TGTGCCAGTAGTACCCGACTAGCGGGTACCTACGAGCAGTACTTC
TRBD1	TRBV18	few	TRBJ2-1	CASSDRVTYEQFF	TGTGCCAGCTCAGACAGGGTAACGTATGAGCAGTTCTTC
TRBD1	TRBV24-1	medium-sized	TRBJ1-2	CATSTQGAHGYTF	TGTGCCACCAGTACACAGGGGGCCCATGGCTACACCTTC
TRBD2	TRBV5-4	many	TRBJ2-1	CASSTGGALGNEQFF	TGTGCCAGCAGCACCGGGGGGGCCTTGGGTAATGAGCAGTTCTTC
-	TRBV12-3/TRBV12-4	many	TRBJ2-1	CASSFLQGQQFF	TGTGCCAGCAGTTTCCTTCAGGGGCAGCAGTTCTTC
-	TRBV11-3	-	TRBJ2-6	CANSLRGGGEAFF	TGTGCCAACAGCTTGAGAGGGGGAGGAGAAGCTTTCTTC
-	TRBV27	medium-sized	TRBJ1-4	CASRRGAGEKLFF	TGTGCCAGCCGGCGGGGGGCTGGTGAAAAACTGTTTTTT
-	TRBV2	-	TRBJ2-7	CASIGGREVEQYF	TGTGCCAGCATCGGAGGAAGGGAGGTCGAGCAGTACTTC
-	TRBV6-1	many	TRBJ1-3	CASTEGGSGNTIYF	TGTGCCAGCACTGAGGGGGGATCTGGAAACACCATATATTTT
-	TRBV4-1	-	TRBJ1-5	CASSQDFGGGQPQHF	TGCGCCAGCAGCCAAGATTTCGGGGGGGGACAGCCCCAGCATTTT
-	TRBV5-1	many	TRBJ1-1	CASSLSQGPNTEAFF	TGCGCCAGCAGCTTGTCCCAGGGACCGAACACTGAAGCTTTCTTT
TRBD2	TRBV24-1	many	TRBJ2-3	CATSQEGLGTDTQYF	TGTGCCACCAGTCAGGAAGGACTAGGCACAGATACGCAGTATTTT
-	TRBV12-3/TRBV12-4	large	TRBJ2-1	CASNEGGDYNEQFF	TGTGCCAGCAATGAGGGGGGGGATTACAATGAGCAGTTCTTC
-	TRBV6-5	-	TRBJ2-4	CASSASQASETQCF	TGTGCCAGCAGTGCCTCGCAGGCCAGCGAGACCCAGTGCTTC
TRBD2	TRBV5-5	many	TRBJ2-7	CASSPAGGISYEQYF	TGTGCCAGCAGCCCCGCCGGGGGGATATCCTACGAGCAGTACTTC
TRBD2	TRBV7-3	medium-sized	TRBJ2-2	CASSLVAGGPYTGELFF	TGTGCCAGCAGCTTAGTAGCGGGGGGGCCGTACACCGGGGAGCTGTTTTTT